This T cell receptor (beta chain) was captured by sequencing in a study of persistence of HIV-infected CD4 T cells. Overall study results and limits: The rare CMV-responding cells with HIV-1 proviruses were not separately TCR-sequenced.

The germline V and J ends were trimmed by 6 bases and 0 bases, with 7 bases remaining between them. This CDR3 region has 13 residues. Germline values: CDR1 SNHLY, CDR2 FYNNEI. The immunoSEQ assay was version 4, run in survey mode. TCRdb keeps only in-frame clones here, not all; method: immunoSEQ multiplex PCR. This table holds approximately 19,000 clones, around three fifths found once. Cells were stimulated with CMV-infected fibroblast lysates at 8 to 10 ug/mL. Sorting selected CD4+ T cells upregulating both CD40 ligand and CD69. Remarks on this clone: What it recognizes is unknown.

This sequence joins TRBV2 and TRBJ2-3, with D hard to call. The clonotype originates from an adult woman with HIV who was CMV-seropositive. This material consisted of CD4+ T cells sorted from PBMCs after 18-hour stimulation, taken from a patient who received antiretroviral therapy. CDR3 residues: CASRGWSTDTQYF. In nucleotides, the CDR3 is TGTGCCAGCAGAGGATGGAGCACAGATACGCAGTATTTT. The variable domain in full, with the rest retrieved from reference TRBV2 and TRBJ2-3, is EPEVTQTPSHQVTQMGQEVILRCVPISNHLYFYWYRQILGQKVEFLVSFYNNEISEKSEIFDDQFSVERPDGSNFTLKIRSTKLEDSAMYFCASRGWSTDTQYFGPGTRLTVL.